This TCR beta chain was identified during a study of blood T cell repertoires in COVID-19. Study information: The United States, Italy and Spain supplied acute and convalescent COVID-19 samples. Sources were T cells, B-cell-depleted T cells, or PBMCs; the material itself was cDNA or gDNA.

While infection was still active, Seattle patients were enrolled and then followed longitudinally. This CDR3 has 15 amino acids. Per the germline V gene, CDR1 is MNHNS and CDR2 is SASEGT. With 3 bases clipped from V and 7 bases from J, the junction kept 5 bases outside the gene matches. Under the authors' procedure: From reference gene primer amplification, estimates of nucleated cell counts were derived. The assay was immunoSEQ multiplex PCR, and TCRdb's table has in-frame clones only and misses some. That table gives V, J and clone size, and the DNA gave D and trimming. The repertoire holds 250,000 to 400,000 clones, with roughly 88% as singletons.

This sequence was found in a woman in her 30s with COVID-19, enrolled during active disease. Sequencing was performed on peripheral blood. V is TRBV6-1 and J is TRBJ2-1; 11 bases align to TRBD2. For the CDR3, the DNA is TGTGCCAGCAGTGATAGCGGGGGGGCGTATAATGAGCAGTTCTTC. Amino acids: CASSDSGGAYNEQFF.